Sequencing of this TCR beta chain was carried out in a study of T cell repertoires in cytomegalovirus infection. Study-level information: Selection of CMV epitopes for the study included recently identified HLA-C-restricted and well-studied HLA-B-restricted ones.

This clonotype was seen only a few times. Its antigen remains unknown. MiXCR, run by TCRdb on the reads, gives a single entry per CDR3 protein. The sample holds fewer than 1,000,000 distinct CDR3 sequences, 30% to 40% seen once. The study's findings and limits: Within the response measured ex vivo, HLA-C-restricted CMV-specific TCR beta clonotypes were dominant.

The input for sequencing was cultured CD8+ T cells from PBMCs, taken from culture after CMV antigen stimulation. The TCR originated in a human donor in good health (CMV status not recorded). Some clones in this sample may be carry-over from other donors' samples.

CDR3 coding DNA: TGTGCCAGCTGGGGGGACGGGGAGCTGTTTTTT. It is translated as CASWGDGELFF. This chain links TRBV12-3 or TRBV12-4 with TRBJ2-2; the D gene is possibly TRBD2 (6 bases). V was pared by 8 bases and J by 7 bases, with 8 bases between. The CDR3 spans 11 residues.